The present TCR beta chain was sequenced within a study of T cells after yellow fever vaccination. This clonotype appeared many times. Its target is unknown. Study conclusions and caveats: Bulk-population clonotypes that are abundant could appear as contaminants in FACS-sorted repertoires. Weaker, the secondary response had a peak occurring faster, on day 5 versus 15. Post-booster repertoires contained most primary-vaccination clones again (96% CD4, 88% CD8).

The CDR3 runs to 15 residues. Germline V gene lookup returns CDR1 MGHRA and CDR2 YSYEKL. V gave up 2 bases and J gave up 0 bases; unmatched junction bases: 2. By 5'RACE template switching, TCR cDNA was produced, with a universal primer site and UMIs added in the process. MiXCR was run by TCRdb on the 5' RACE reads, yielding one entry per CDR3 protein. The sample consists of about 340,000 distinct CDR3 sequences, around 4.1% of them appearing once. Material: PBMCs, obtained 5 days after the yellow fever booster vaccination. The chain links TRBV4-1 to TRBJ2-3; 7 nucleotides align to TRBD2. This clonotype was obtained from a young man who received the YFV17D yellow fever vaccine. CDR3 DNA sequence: TGCGCCAGCAGCCAATATAGCGGGAGCACAGATACGCAGTATTTT. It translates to CASSQYSGSTDTQYF.